The clone carrying this T cell receptor beta chain was detected only a few times. Diagnosis of hyperthyroidism was new in patients aged 18 to 65, and its duration was under 2 months. These data originate in a study of T cells in Graves' hyperthyroidism and ophthalmopathy. Looking at the study overall: Initial diagnosis, before any treatment, was when peripheral blood was collected.

The CDR3 is 18 amino acids. Germline V gives CDR1 SGHNT, CDR2 YENEEA. V lost 2 bases and J lost 3, with 19 bases in between. The investigators amplified TCR beta CDR3 regions from RNA transcripts. HTBI primers drove first-round RT-PCR of the TCR CDR3. TCRdb reprocessed the multiplex PCR reads with MiXCR, giving one entry per CDR3 protein. The sample records some 270,000 distinct CDR3 sequences, 13% being singletons. The chain uses TRBV11-3 and TRBJ2-2; possibly TRBD1 or TRBD2 for D (6 bases each). The TCR sequence derives from a woman in her twenties or thirties with Graves' hyperthyroidism that later progressed to Graves' ophthalmopathy. The sample consisted of blood. CDR3 in DNA: TGTGCCAGCAGCTTAAGGGGGGCGAGTATAGCGGACACCGGGGAGCTGTTTTTT. Protein: CASSLRGASIADTGELFF.